There are many counts of the clone carrying this T cell receptor (beta chain). Trimming stripped 0 bases from V and 1 base from J, with 9 bases between. This CDR3 comprises 15 residues. CDR1 and CDR2 from the germline V gene are SGHDN and FVKESK. This entry is derived from a study of T cells after yellow fever vaccination. TCRdb redid the calling of the 5' RACE reads with MiXCR, one entry per CDR3 protein. The data show 310,000 or so distinct CDR3 sequences, around 6.8% seen once. The sequencing used PBMCs, collected more than 40 days after the first yellow fever vaccination. This chain connects TRBV14 to TRBJ1-2, with no clear D. The sequence came from a man younger than 35 who received the YFV17D yellow fever vaccine. The CDR3 region has the DNA TGTGCCAGCAGCCAAGATCCGCATCTTAACTATGGCTACACCTTC. Translated, it gives CASSQDPHLNYGYTF.